This T cell receptor beta chain appears in the sequencing data of a study of preoperative IRX-2 immunotherapy in early breast cancer. Treatment meaning: preoperative locoregional IRX-2 cytokine immunotherapy. Samples came from a phase Ib trial of preoperative locoregional IRX-2 cytokine immunotherapy. Germline CDR1 is MGHRA and CDR2 is YSYEKL. This CDR3 region has 12 residues. Trimming took 3 bases from V and 7 from J, leaving 7 bases between them. The repertoire was sequenced with immunoSEQ multiplex PCR; TCRdb's copy has only in-frame clones and lacks some. The sample gives about 24,000 clones, roughly 89% of which show up once; around 27% is in the top ten.

Material: tumor tissue, obtained after IRX-2 immunotherapy. The sequence was collected from a human donor with breast cancer. The chain links TRBV4-1 to TRBJ2-1; D is ambiguous. CDR3 loop: CASSHNWNEQFF. The CDR3 DNA follows: TGCGCCAGCAGCCATAACTGGAATGAGCAGTTCTTC.